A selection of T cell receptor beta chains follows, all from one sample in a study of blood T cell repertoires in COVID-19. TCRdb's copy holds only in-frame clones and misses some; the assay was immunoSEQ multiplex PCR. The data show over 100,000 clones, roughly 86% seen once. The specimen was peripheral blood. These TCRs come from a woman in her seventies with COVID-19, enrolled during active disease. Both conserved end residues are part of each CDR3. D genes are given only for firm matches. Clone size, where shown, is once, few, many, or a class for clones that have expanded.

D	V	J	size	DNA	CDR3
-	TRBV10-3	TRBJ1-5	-	TGTGCCATCAGTGAGCAGCAGGGGCCGTATCAGCCCCAGCATTTT	CAISEQQGPYQPQHF
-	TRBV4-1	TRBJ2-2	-	TGCGCCAGCAGCTTGAGTTCTAGAAACACCGGGGAGCTGTTTTTT	CASSLSSRNTGELFF
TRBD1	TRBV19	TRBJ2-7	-	TGTGCCAGTAGGGCCGGGACAGCTTCCTACGAGCAGTACTTC	CASRAGTASYEQYF
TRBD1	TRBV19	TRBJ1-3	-	TGTGCCAGTAGTAAGCTCCCGGGACAGAGCTCTGGAAACACCATATATTTT	CASSKLPGQSSGNTIYF
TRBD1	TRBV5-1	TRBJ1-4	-	TGCGCCAGCAGGAGCGCAGGGGGCAATGAAAAACTGTTTTTT	CASRSAGGNEKLFF
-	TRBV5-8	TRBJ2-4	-	TGTGCCAGCAGCTTGGGTACACAGCCGCTAGCCAAAAACATTCAGTACTTC	CASSLGTQPLAKNIQYF
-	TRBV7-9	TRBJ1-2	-	TGTGCCAGCAGCTTAGCTGGGGCTGGCTACACCTTC	CASSLAGAGYTF
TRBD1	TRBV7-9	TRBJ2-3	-	TGTGCCAGCAGCTTAGCCGGGACAGGAAACACAGATACGCAGTATTTT	CASSLAGTGNTDTQYF
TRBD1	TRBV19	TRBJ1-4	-	TGTGCCAGTAGTACCACAGGGGGAGATGGTGAAAAACTGTTTTTT	CASSTTGGDGEKLFF
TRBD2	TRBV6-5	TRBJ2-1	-	TGTGCCAGTTCAACTGGCGGGGGGGCAGGGTATGAGCAGTTCTTC	CASSTGGGAGYEQFF
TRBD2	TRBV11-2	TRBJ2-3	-	TGTGCCAGCAGCTTAGGCGGGGGGGCAGGCGATACGCAGTATTTT	CASSLGGGAGDTQYF
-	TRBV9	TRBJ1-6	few	TGTGCCAGCAGTCCGGGACAAACAAATTCACCCCTCCACTTT	CASSPGQTNSPLHF
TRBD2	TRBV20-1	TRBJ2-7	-	TGCAGTGCTAGTAAGACTAGCGGAGCCTACGAGCAGTACTTC	CSASKTSGAYEQYF
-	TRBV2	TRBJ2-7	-	TGTGCCAGCAAGGCCTTGGTGGTAGCAGACGAGCAGTACTTC	CASKALVVADEQYF
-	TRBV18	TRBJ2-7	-	TGTGCCAGCTCACTGGACAGAAGGGGCTCCTACGAGCAGTACTTC	CASSLDRRGSYEQYF
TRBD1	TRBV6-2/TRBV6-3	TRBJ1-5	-	TGTGCCAGCAGTCCGAGGACAGGGAATCAGCCCCAGCATTTT	CASSPRTGNQPQHF
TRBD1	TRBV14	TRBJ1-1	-	TGTGCCAGCAGCCAAGTGGGCCAGGGGGTTTTTTTCGAAGCTTTCTTT	CASSQVGQGVFFEAFF
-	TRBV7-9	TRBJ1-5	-	TGTGCCAGCAGCTTCCTCAATCAGCCCCAGCATTTT	CASSFLNQPQHF
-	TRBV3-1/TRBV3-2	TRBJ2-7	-	TGTGCCAGCAGCCAGGAGTACCGTATCGAGCAGTACTTC	CASSQEYRIEQYF
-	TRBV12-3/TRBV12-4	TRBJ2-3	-	TGTGCCAGCAGGGGGACTAGCACAGATACGCAGTATTTT	CASRGTSTDTQYF
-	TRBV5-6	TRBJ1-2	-	TGTGCCAGCTTTGGGGACAAAAATAACTATGGCTACACCTTC	CASFGDKNNYGYTF
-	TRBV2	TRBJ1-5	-	TGTGCCAGCAGAGGCAGATATAGCCCTTATAGCAATCAGCCCCAGCATTTT	CASRGRYSPYSNQPQHF
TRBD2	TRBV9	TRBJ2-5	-	TGTGCCAGCAGCGTAGGTATAGCGGGGGCGCCCCAGTACTTC	CASSVGIAGAPQYF
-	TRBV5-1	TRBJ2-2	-	TGCGCCAGCAGCCCCCGGGGCGGGGACCACACCGGGGAGCTGTTTTTT	CASSPRGGDHTGELFF
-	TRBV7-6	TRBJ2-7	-	TGTGCCAGCAGCTTAGCGGAGGATTGGGGATGGGACGAGCAGTACTTC	CASSLAEDWGWDEQYF
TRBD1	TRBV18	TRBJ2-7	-	TGTGCCAGCTCACGGGGGAAGGGACAGTCCTACGAGCAGTACTTC	CASSRGKGQSYEQYF
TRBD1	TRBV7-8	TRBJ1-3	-	TGTGCCAGCACGGGACAGGGGGTTTTCTCTGGAAACACCATATATTTT	CASTGQGVFSGNTIYF
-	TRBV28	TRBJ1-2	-	TGTGCCAGCAGGGCAGGGGATGGCTACACCTTC	CASRAGDGYTF
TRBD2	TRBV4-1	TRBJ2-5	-	TGCGCCAGCAGCCAAGGGACTAGCTCCTACCTCCAGCCAGAGACCCAGTACTTC	CASSQGTSSYLQPETQYF
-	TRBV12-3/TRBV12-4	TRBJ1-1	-	TGTGCCAGCAGTCCCGACACGAACACTGAAGCTTTCTTT	CASSPDTNTEAFF
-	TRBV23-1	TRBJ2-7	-	TGCGCCTCTGGGCCCGGGAACGAGCAGTACTTC	CASGPGNEQYF
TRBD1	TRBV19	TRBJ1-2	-	TGTGCCAGTACCCTCGGACAGGGTTCATATTATGGCTACACCTTC	CASTLGQGSYYGYTF
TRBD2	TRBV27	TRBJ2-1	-	TGTGCCAGCAGTTTAAGCGGGGAGATGCAGTTCTTC	CASSLSGEMQFF
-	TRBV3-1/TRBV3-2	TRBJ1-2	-	TGTGCCAGCAGCCAACCAGGCTATGGCTACACCTTC	CASSQPGYGYTF
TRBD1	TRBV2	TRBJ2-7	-	TGTGCCAGCATCCTTTCCCGGGACAGACCCTACGAGCAGTACTTC	CASILSRDRPYEQYF
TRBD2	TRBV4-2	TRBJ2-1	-	TGTGCCAGCAGCCCACTAGCGGGGGGCTACAATGAGCAGTTCTTC	CASSPLAGGYNEQFF
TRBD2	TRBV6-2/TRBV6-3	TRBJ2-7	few	TGTGCCAGCAGTTACTCAGGACTAGCGGAGCAGTACTTC	CASSYSGLAEQYF
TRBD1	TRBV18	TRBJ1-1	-	TGTGCCAGCTCACCAGGGAAAGGGGGCGAAGCTTTCTTT	CASSPGKGGEAFF
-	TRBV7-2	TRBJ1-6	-	TGTGCCAGCAGCTTAGTCAGGGTAGGGGATTCACCCCTCCACTTT	CASSLVRVGDSPLHF
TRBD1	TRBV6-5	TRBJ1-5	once	TGTGCCAGCAGGGGACAGGGGCAGGATCAGCCCCAGCATTTT	CASRGQGQDQPQHF
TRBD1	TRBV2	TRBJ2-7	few	TGTGCCAGCAGTCAATACCAGGGGGCGCTGATTAGAGAGCAGTACTTC	CASSQYQGALIREQYF
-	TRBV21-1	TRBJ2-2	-	TGTGCCAGCACCCCTGGGACTAGCGGGGTCGGCGTCACCGGGGAGCTGTTTTTT	CASTPGTSGVGVTGELFF
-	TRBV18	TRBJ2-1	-	TGTGCCAGCTCACCAATGATATACGGGGGAGCCTACAATGAGCAGTTCTTC	CASSPMIYGGAYNEQFF
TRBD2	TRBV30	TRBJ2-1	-	TGTGCCTGGAGCGGGGGGTCGGGAGAGCAGTTCTTC	CAWSGGSGEQFF